The rows below give T cell receptor beta chains drawn from one sample of a study of cytomegalovirus exposure and HLA in healthy donors. Some clones are missing from TCRdb's copy, which holds only in-frame ones; the method was immunoSEQ multiplex PCR. This table has about 200,000 clones, over 75% appearing once. Sequencing was done on a sample of PBMCs. These receptors all come from a man aged 18 to 35 in good health and CMV-seronegative. Each CDR3 is given with its conserved first and last residue. The order of the fields is CDR3 protein, J gene, CDR3 length, V gene.

CDR3aa: CASSVVRGEQFF
j_gene: TRBJ2-1
len: 12
v_gene: TRBV9

CDR3aa: CASSAQTGTGRGGYTF
j_gene: TRBJ1-2
len: 16
v_gene: TRBV27

CDR3aa: CASSLRLSGSTDTQYF
j_gene: TRBJ2-3
len: 16
v_gene: TRBV5-8

CDR3aa: CASSSPGRNEKLFF
j_gene: TRBJ1-4
len: 14
v_gene: TRBV28

CDR3aa: CASSTAGTHSGNTIYF
j_gene: TRBJ1-3
len: 16
v_gene: TRBV19

CDR3aa: CASSVGLAGSGEQFF
j_gene: TRBJ2-1
len: 15
v_gene: TRBV2

CDR3aa: CASIRTGHSGYTF
j_gene: TRBJ1-2
len: 13
v_gene: TRBV6-1

CDR3aa: CASSLVGFLSGRAGNEQFF
j_gene: TRBJ2-1
len: 19
v_gene: TRBV5-1

CDR3aa: CASSFQGYEKLFF
j_gene: TRBJ1-4
len: 13
v_gene: TRBV28

CDR3aa: CASSLTTGLAGGSSYNEQFF
j_gene: TRBJ2-1
len: 20
v_gene: TRBV27

CDR3aa: CASSRTSPPGNEQFF
j_gene: TRBJ2-1
len: 15
v_gene: TRBV2

CDR3aa: CASSLNPAGTGESGYTF
j_gene: TRBJ1-2
len: 17
v_gene: TRBV7-8

CDR3aa: CASSFRDRHSGANVLTF
j_gene: TRBJ2-6
len: 17
v_gene: TRBV7-8

CDR3aa: CASSLQETQYF
j_gene: TRBJ2-5
len: 11
v_gene: TRBV7-6

CDR3aa: CASSYEGQGFREQYF
j_gene: TRBJ2-7
len: 15
v_gene: TRBV28

CDR3aa: CASSLVLDLTYNEQFF
j_gene: TRBJ2-1
len: 16
v_gene: TRBV7-2

CDR3aa: CASSRTSGLTYEQYF
j_gene: TRBJ2-7
len: 15
v_gene: TRBV7-9